The 21 T cell receptor beta chains listed next were all sequenced from one sample in a study of Graves' ophthalmopathy and Graves' hyperthyroidism. Transcripts of RNA were the source for amplifying TCR beta CDR3 regions. First-round RT-PCR used HTBI primers; second-round multiplex PCR followed. Each CDR3 protein is one row after TCRdb ran MiXCR on the multiplex PCR reads. This sample has approximately 500,000 distinct CDR3 sequences; under 15% occur once, and the top ten carry around 9.8%. The sample taken for sequencing was blood. These receptors came from a woman in her 30s with Graves' ophthalmopathy.

Points on this clonotype: A much bigger clone sits one base away, suggesting this may be a read error. The V call is TRBV20-1, the J call TRBJ2-7; 7 positions agree with TRBD2. The germline gives CDR1 DFQATT, CDR2 SNEGSKA (reference sequence). V gave up 5 bases and J gave up 4 bases; unmatched junction bases: 17. CDR3 size: 16 residues. CDR3 region: CSAAALGGVMEYEQYF. CDR3 DNA sequence: TGCAGTGCTGCGGCTTTGGGGGGGGTAATGGAGTACGAGCAGTACTTC.

The sample holds many counts of this clonotype. V gene TRBV5-1 combines with J gene TRBJ1-1; 7 bases line up with TRBD1. The CDR3 has 14 amino acids. The V gene's germline CDR1 is SGHRS and CDR2 YFSETQ. V lost 4 bases and J lost 1; bases outside the gene matches: 4. As DNA, the CDR3 is TGCGCCAGCAGCAGGGGACAGACGAACACTGAAGCTTTCTTT. It encodes CASSRGQTNTEAFF.

The V and J genes are TRBV6-1 and TRBJ1-1; the match to TRBD1 covers 7 bases. V gave up 5 bases and J gave up 0 bases; unmatched junction bases: 12. The CDR3 covers 17 residues. Germline V gene sequence: CDR1 MNHNS, CDR2 SASEGT. In nucleotides, the CDR3 is TGTGCCAGCAGTCCACCGGGACAGAGCTTGATGAACACTGAAGCTTTCTTT. The encoded protein is CASSPPGQSLMNTEAFF.

At least ten counts were recorded for this clonotype. The rearrangement links TRBV6-1 to TRBJ2-5; 9 nucleotides align to TRBD1. Per germline, CDR1 MNHNS and CDR2 SASEGT. The junction had 6 bases not matched to a gene; V was cut back by 3 bases and J by 4 bases. The CDR3 has 15 amino acids. CDR3 loop: CASSDRGQGRETQYF. As DNA, the CDR3 is TGTGCCAGCAGTGATAGGGGACAGGGAAGAGAGACCCAGTACTTC.

The sample holds many counts of this clonotype. The V gene is TRBV11-2, the J gene TRBJ1-1; no firm D call. The germline V gene encodes CDR1 SGHAT and CDR2 FQNNGV. The V end was cut by 2 bases, the J end by 1 base, with 11 bases between. The CDR3 runs 15 residues. The CDR3 region is CASSLRVGSNTEAFF. The CDR3 coding sequence is TGTGCCAGCAGCTTACGGGTCGGATCGAACACTGAAGCTTTCTTT. Combining the CDR3 with reference TRBV11-2 and TRBJ1-1 gives the whole variable domain EAGVAQSPRYKIIEKRQSVAFWCNPISGHATLYWYQQILGQGPKLLIQFQNNGVVDDSQLPKDRFSAERLKGVDSTLKIQPAKLEDSAVYLCASSLRVGSNTEAFFGQGTRLTVV.

The chain carries TRBV12-3 or TRBV12-4 and TRBJ2-7; TRBD2 matches 7 bases. J was trimmed by 0 bases and V by 3 bases; bases with no gene match: 5. CDR3 length: 15 amino acids. The CDR3: CASSFMGGSSYEQYF. The DNA of the CDR3 is TGTGCCAGCAGTTTCATGGGAGGGAGCTCCTACGAGCAGTACTTC.

As for this clonotype: A much larger clonotype is one base distant, so this may be a read error. The genes are TRBV3-1 and TRBJ2-2, with 10 bases that match TRBD1. The CDR3 contains 15 residues. Germline assignment: CDR1 LGHDT and CDR2 YNNKEL (reference sequence). CDR3 in DNA: TGTGCCAGTACTACCGGGACAGGGGACACCTGGGAGCTGTTTTTT. Its protein is CASTTGTGDTWELFF.

J is TRBJ1-6 and V is TRBV12-3 or TRBV12-4, with D perhaps TRBD1 (5 bases). The length of the CDR3 is 14 residues. Trimming shortened V by 5 bases and J by 9 bases, and 14 bases separated the two germline ends. CDR3 residues: CASSPGLELSPLHF. CDR3 coding DNA: TGTGCCAGCAGTCCGGGACTGGAGCTTTCACCCCTCCACTTT.

This clonotype was recorded at least ten times. This chain connects TRBV10-3 to TRBJ1-1; 7 bases map to TRBD1. Germline loops: CDR1 ENHRY, CDR2 SYGVKD. The CDR3 loop spans 14 amino acids. The ends lost 7 bases at V and 6 bases at J; junction bases unmatched: 11. CDR3 in amino acids: CAIKETGMTPEAFF. The CDR3 bases are TGTGCCATCAAGGAGACAGGGATGACCCCTGAAGCTTTCTTT.

This clonotype appeared many times. This rearrangement joins TRBV6-5 to TRBJ1-1; tentatively, D is TRBD1 (6 bases). V gave up 6 bases and J gave up 4 bases, with 18 bases separating them. The germline V gene encodes CDR1 MNHEY and CDR2 SVGAGI. This CDR3 is 15 amino acids long. CDR3 sequence: CASSRAGRGTTEAFF. CDR3 coding DNA: TGTGCCAGCAGCCGGGCAGGGAGGGGGACCACTGAAGCTTTCTTT.

The genes are TRBV6-2 or TRBV6-3 and TRBJ1-5; D perhaps matches TRBD1 (6 bases). The CDR3 covers 19 residues. V lost 2 bases and J lost 0, with 20 bases in between. Germline V gives CDR1 MNHEY, CDR2 SVGEGT. CDR3 nucleotides: TGTGCCAGCAGTTACCCCGTGGGGGGGCTCCAATATAGCAATCAGCCCCAGCATTTT. It translates to CASSYPVGGLQYSNQPQHF.

This clonotype appeared many times. The genes are TRBV10-3 and TRBJ2-7; 10 bases map to TRBD1. The ends lost 3 bases at V and 6 bases at J; junction bases unmatched: 8. CDR1 and CDR2 (germline): ENHRY, SYGVKD. The CDR3 extends over 15 amino acids. Here the CDR3 reads CAISDRRDRGGEQYF. The CDR3 DNA reads as TGTGCCATCAGTGACCGCCGGGACAGGGGTGGCGAGCAGTACTTC.

This clonotype was picked up many times. The V call is TRBV20-1, the J call TRBJ2-2; 13 bases align to TRBD2. Losses at the gene ends were 6 bases for V and 7 bases for J; bases not matched to a gene: 8. CDR3 size: 15 residues. The germline V gene has CDR1 DFQATT and CDR2 SNEGSKA (reference sequence). Here the CDR3 reads CSALTSGRRNGELFF. The CDR3 coding sequence is TGCAGTGCCCTGACTAGCGGGAGGAGGAACGGGGAGCTGTTTTTT.

This clonotype was recorded many times. This rearrangement joins TRBV19 to TRBJ1-5; D gene unclear. This CDR3 spans 16 amino acids. Germline V lookup: CDR1 LNHDA, CDR2 SQIVND (reference sequence). Between the trimmed V and J ends, which lost 3 bases and 0 bases, there was a span of 12 bases. The CDR3 loop is CASSINNLHSNQPQHF. For the CDR3, the DNA is TGTGCCAGTAGTATTAACAACTTGCATAGCAATCAGCCCCAGCATTTT.

The sample holds many counts of this clonotype. The chain carries TRBV30 and TRBJ1-6; D is unresolved. The CDR3 is made up of 11 amino acids. V gave up 4 bases and J gave up 7 bases, with 5 bases separating them. Germline V lookup: CDR1 GTSNPN, CDR2 SVGIG (reference sequence). CDR3 region: CAWIKNSPLHF. CDR3 coding DNA: TGTGCCTGGATAAAGAATTCACCCCTCCACTTT. The variable domain in full, completed from reference TRBV30 and TRBJ1-6, reads SQTIHQWPATLVQPVGSPLSLECTVEGTSNPNLYWYRQAAGRGLQLLFYSVGIGQISSEVPQNLSASRPQDRQFILSSKKLLLSDSGFYLCAWIKNSPLHFGNGTRLTVT.

This clonotype was seen many times. The V gene is TRBV20-1, the J gene TRBJ1-5; D gene ambiguous. The CDR3 has 13 residues. With 6 bases removed from V and 2 bases from J, the gap between germline ends came to 11 bases. Germline V gives CDR1 DFQATT, CDR2 SNEGSKA (reference sequence). The CDR3 region is CSAQSRRNQPQHF. The DNA of the CDR3 is TGCAGTGCCCAATCGAGGCGCAATCAGCCCCAGCATTTT.

This clonotype has a count of ten or more. The gene calls are TRBV27 and TRBJ1-5, with D maybe TRBD1 (5 bases). V dropped 6 bases and J dropped 4 bases, with 28 bases sitting between them. Germline assignment: CDR1 MNHEY and CDR2 SMNVEV (reference sequence). This CDR3 has 19 amino acids. The CDR3 protein is CASRRRSGRQGLFNQPQHF. CDR3 nucleotide sequence: TGTGCCAGCAGGCGCCGTTCGGGGCGCCAAGGACTGTTTAATCAGCCCCAGCATTTT.

In its sample, this clonotype was seen many times. The chain uses TRBV20-1 and TRBJ2-7; tentatively, D is TRBD1 (5 bases). In germline, CDR1 is DFQATT, CDR2 SNEGSKA (reference sequence). V lost 3 bases and J lost 3, with 18 bases in between. The CDR3 runs to 15 residues. CDR3 nucleotide sequence: TGCAGTGCTAGGCCGCGAGGCAGGGTGTACTACGAGCAGTACTTC. Its protein product is CSARPRGRVYYEQYF.

This clonotype was seen a few times. The chain is built from TRBV5-1 and TRBJ1-5; 7 bases line up with TRBD1. V lost 4 bases and J lost 3; bases outside the gene matches: 4. There are 14 residues in the CDR3. CDR1 and CDR2 from the germline V gene are SGHRS and YFSETQ. The CDR3 protein is CASSVGTDNQPQHF. The CDR3 nucleotides read TGCGCCAGCAGCGTGGGGACAGACAATCAGCCCCAGCATTTT.

The sample holds many counts of this clonotype. The chain recombines TRBV15 with TRBJ1-1, with TRBD1 as a possible D gene (6 bases). The germline V gene encodes CDR1 LNHNV and CDR2 YYDKDF (reference sequence). The CDR3 runs 15 residues. The V gene lost 3 bases and the J gene lost 1 base, with 12 bases spanning the gap. CDR3 protein: CATSSPGGPNTEAFF. The CDR3 coding sequence is TGTGCCACCAGCAGTCCCGGGGGGCCGAACACTGAAGCTTTCTTT.

The chain recombines TRBV3-1 with TRBJ1-2; TRBD1 matches at 10 bases. The CDR3 extends over 16 amino acids. Germline lookup yields CDR1 LGHDT and CDR2 YNNKEL (reference sequence). V dropped 3 bases and J dropped 5; count of bases not matched to a gene: 9. The CDR3 nucleotides read TGTGCCAGCAGCCACCAGTTAAGACAGGGGGCTTATGGCTACACCTTC. As protein: CASSHQLRQGAYGYTF.